There are many counts of the clone carrying this T cell receptor beta chain. TCR beta CDR3 regions were amplified from RNA. The primer set for the first-round RT-PCR of the TCR CDR3 was HTBI. TCRdb analysed the multiplex PCR reads with MiXCR anew, one entry per CDR3 protein. Of around 290,000 distinct CDR3 sequences listed, approximately 13% were seen once; the top ten hold 7% to 9%. The data were taken from a study of T cells in Graves' hyperthyroidism and ophthalmopathy. The TCR comes from a woman aged 40 to 55 with Graves' hyperthyroidism. The specimen sequenced was blood.

As DNA, the CDR3 is TGTGCCAGTACCCCATCTATGGTGGGTGGAACTGAAGCTTTCTTT. It codes for CASTPSMVGGTEAFF. This chain joins TRBV19 and TRBJ1-1; no firm D call. Per the germline V gene, CDR1 is LNHDA and CDR2 is SQIVND (reference sequence). V gave up 7 bases and J gave up 5 bases, with 20 bases separating them. This CDR3 has 15 amino acids.